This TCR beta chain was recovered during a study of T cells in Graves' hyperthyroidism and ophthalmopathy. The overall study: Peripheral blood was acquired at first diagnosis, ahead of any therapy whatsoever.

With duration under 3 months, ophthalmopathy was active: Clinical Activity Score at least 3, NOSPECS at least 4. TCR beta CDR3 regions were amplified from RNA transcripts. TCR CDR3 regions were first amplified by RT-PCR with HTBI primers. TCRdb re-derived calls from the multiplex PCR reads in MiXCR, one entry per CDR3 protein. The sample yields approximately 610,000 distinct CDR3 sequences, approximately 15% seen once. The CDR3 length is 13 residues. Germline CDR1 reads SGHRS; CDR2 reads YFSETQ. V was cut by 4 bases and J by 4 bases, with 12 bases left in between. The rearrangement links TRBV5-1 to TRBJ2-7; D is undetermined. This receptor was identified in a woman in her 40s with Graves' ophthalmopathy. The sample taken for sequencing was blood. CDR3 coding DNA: TGCGCCAGCAGCACAGCCCCGAGATACGAGCAGTACTTC. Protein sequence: CASSTAPRYEQYF. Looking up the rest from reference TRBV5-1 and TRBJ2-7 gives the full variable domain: KAGVTQTPRYLIKTRGQQVTLSCSPISGHRSVSWYQQTPGQGLQFLFEYFSETQRNKGNFPGRFSGRQFSNSRSEMNVSTLELGDSALYLCASSTAPRYEQYFGPGTRLTVT.